Here is one T cell receptor beta chain with its context. Its specificity is not known. One junction end disagrees with the germline gene, perhaps due to a read error. The data derive from a study of blood T cells in healthy people across ages. Alongside a J-beta primer mix, a sample-barcoded 5' primer served in a second PCR lasting about 7 to 11 cycles. Each CDR3 protein gets one entry after TCRdb re-called the 5' RACE reads with MiXCR. The sample lists approximately 820,000 distinct CDR3 sequences; 40% to 50% were seen once. The CDR3 spans 15 residues. CDR1 is MNHEY, CDR2 SVGAGI, per germline. PBMCs, at least 6 million per sample, were isolated. Study observations and caveats: Diversity was estimated from one million T cells, and these estimates were considered underestimates.

Sequenced input: blood. The receptor comes from a man in his sixties in good health. The chain joins TRBV6-5 to TRBJ1-6; 10 bases are a match to TRBD1. Here the CDR3 DNA reads TGTGCCAGCAGTGACTCGGGGACAGGGGTTTCACCCCTCCACTTT. It translates to CASSDSGTGVSPLHF.